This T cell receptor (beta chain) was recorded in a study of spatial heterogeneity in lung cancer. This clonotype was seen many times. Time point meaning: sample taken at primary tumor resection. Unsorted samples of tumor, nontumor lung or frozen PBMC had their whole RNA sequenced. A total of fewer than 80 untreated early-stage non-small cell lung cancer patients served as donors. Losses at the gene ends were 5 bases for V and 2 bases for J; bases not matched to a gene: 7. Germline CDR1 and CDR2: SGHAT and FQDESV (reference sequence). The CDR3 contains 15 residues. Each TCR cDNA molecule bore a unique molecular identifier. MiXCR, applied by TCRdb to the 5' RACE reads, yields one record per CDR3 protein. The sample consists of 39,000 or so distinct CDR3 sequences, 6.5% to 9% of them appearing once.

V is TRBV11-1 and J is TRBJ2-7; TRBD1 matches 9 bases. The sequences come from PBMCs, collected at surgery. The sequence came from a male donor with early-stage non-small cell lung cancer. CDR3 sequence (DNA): TGTGCCAGCAGCGCCCCGGGACAGGGAGCCTACGAGCAGTACGTC. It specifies CASSAPGQGAYEQYV.